This T cell receptor (beta chain) was documented in a study of blood T cell repertoires in COVID-19 (TCRdb year 2020). Study-level background: The collaborator samples originated in the United States, Italy and Spain and spanned the acute and convalescent phases of COVID-19. The material from the prospective study consisted of cDNA or gDNA derived from T cells, B-cell-depleted T cells, or PBMCs. Subjects who had been exposed to COVID-19, were actively infected with it, or had recovered from it provided the deeply sampled blood TCRbeta repertoires that made up the dataset. A freely available public database, intended as a resource for researchers studying the immune response to SARS-CoV-2, is where the repertoires were released. Samples came from the ongoing ImmuneRACE study (first 160 participants) plus 1,254 subjects from 6 global collaborators. The sample metadata nearly always contained a de-identified subject ID, COVID-19 status, age in years and sex. Where available, HLA class I and class II types were obtained from metadata supplied by the sample provider rather than from assay-based typing. Here is what the overall study found, with its caveats: Clinical and demographic metadata were provided uncurated, with the amount varying by source and participant.

The immunoSEQ Assay, a bias-controlled multiplex PCR, was used to amplify TCRbeta CDR3 regions from genomic DNA. Processing in the source paper ran as follows. The number of nucleated cells in each sample was estimated by amplification of reference gene primers within the assay. To quantify the absolute abundance of each unique TCRbeta CDR3 rearrangement, sequence reads were collapsed and filtered. For each sample, productive Simpson clonality was calculated as the square root of Simpson's diversity index over productive rearrangements. As stored in TCRdb, this immuneACCESS dataset retains in-frame rearrangements with V and J assigned. A fraction of the clones does not appear; measured against another copy, unresolved V genes explain less than half of the discrepancy, and the remainder lacks a known reason. D and trimming come from the DNA, and the V and J calls and clone size come from that table. This sample gives about 140,000 clones in total; 87% of them show up just once. 2.5% of the sample rests with the top ten.

The collaborating institutions used their own protocols to collect whole blood in K2EDTA tubes. For TCRbeta analysis, collaborator samples were shipped as frozen whole blood, as isolated PBMCs, or as DNA extracted from either sample type. In regard to this clone: Its antigen is not yet known. Per-nucleotide qualities are absent, and no much larger clonotype sits a single base away.

CDR1 and CDR2 were assigned from the germline V gene (reference sequence) as LGHDT and YNNKEL. V trim: 10 bases; J trim: 5 bases; unmatched bases: 9. The CDR3 starts with the cysteine, ends with the phenylalanine, and has 13 residues. Only the CDR3 part of the read is kept: 39 bases, read in frame from the first base. The TCR comes from a man aged 50 to 59 with active COVID-19. Material: peripheral blood. Rearrangement joined TRBV3-1 (or the pseudogene TRBV3-2) to TRBJ1-2; 8 middle bases align to TRBD1. The DNA reads as follows: TGTGCCACTGAAAGGACAGGGAAGTATGGCTACACCTTC. This is translated as CATERTGKYGYTF.